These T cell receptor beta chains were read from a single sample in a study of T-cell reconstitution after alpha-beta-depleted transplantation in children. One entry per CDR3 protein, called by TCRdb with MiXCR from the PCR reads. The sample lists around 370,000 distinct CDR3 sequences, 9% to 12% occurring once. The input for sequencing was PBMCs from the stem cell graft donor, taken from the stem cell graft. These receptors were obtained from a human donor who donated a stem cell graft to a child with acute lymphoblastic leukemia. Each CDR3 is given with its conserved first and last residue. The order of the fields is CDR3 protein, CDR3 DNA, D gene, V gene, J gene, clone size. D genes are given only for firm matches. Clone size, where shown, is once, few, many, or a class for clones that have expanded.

cdr3_aa: CASSLSSAEVLPQHF
cdr3_nt: TGTGCCAGCAGCTTATCGTCGGCCGAAGTCCTGCCCCAGCATTTT
d_call: -
v_call: TRBV7-2
j_call: TRBJ1-5
clone_size: -

cdr3_aa: CASSPGTGLYTDTQYF
cdr3_nt: TGCGCCAGCAGCCCCGGGACAGGTTTATACACAGATACGCAGTATTTT
d_call: TRBD1
v_call: TRBV4-3
j_call: TRBJ2-3
clone_size: -

cdr3_aa: CSASLLDSYEQYF
cdr3_nt: TGCAGTGCTAGCCTGCTAGACTCCTACGAGCAGTACTTC
d_call: -
v_call: TRBV20-1
j_call: TRBJ2-7
clone_size: many

cdr3_aa: CASSQRLERALQFF
cdr3_nt: TGCGCCAGCAGCCAGCGTCTCGAGCGGGCCTTACAGTTCTTC
d_call: -
v_call: TRBV4-3
j_call: TRBJ2-1
clone_size: many

cdr3_aa: CASSLVAGISALYF
cdr3_nt: TGTGCCAGCAGCTTAGTGGCCGGAATTTCCGCCTTGTACTTC
d_call: -
v_call: TRBV7-9
j_call: TRBJ2-7
clone_size: -

cdr3_aa: CASSGYRGTEAFF
cdr3_nt: TGTGCCAGCAGTGGTTACAGGGGAACTGAAGCTTTCTTT
d_call: TRBD1
v_call: TRBV6-6
j_call: TRBJ1-1
clone_size: many

cdr3_aa: CASNRESSYNEQFF
cdr3_nt: TGTGCCAGCAACAGGGAATCCTCCTACAATGAGCAGTTCTTC
d_call: -
v_call: TRBV9
j_call: TRBJ2-1
clone_size: few

cdr3_aa: CASSSGTGASPLHF
cdr3_nt: TGTGCCAGCAGCAGTGGGACAGGGGCGTCACCCCTCCACTTT
d_call: TRBD1
v_call: TRBV12-3/TRBV12-4
j_call: TRBJ1-6
clone_size: few

cdr3_aa: CASSLHHSKPGLDTQYF
cdr3_nt: TGTGCCAGCAGTTTACACCATTCAAAGCCGGGACTAGATACGCAGTATTTT
d_call: -
v_call: TRBV28
j_call: TRBJ2-3
clone_size: -

cdr3_aa: CSARPGTGTYNEQFF
cdr3_nt: TGCAGTGCTCGACCCGGGACAGGAACCTACAATGAGCAGTTCTTC
d_call: TRBD1
v_call: TRBV20-1
j_call: TRBJ2-1
clone_size: few

cdr3_aa: CASSFGRPSSGNTIYF
cdr3_nt: TGTGCCAGCAGCTTTGGCAGGCCGAGCTCTGGAAACACCATATATTTT
d_call: -
v_call: TRBV7-2
j_call: TRBJ1-3
clone_size: -

cdr3_aa: CASSQDAQGPNTGELFF
cdr3_nt: TGCGCCAGCAGCCAAGATGCCCAGGGCCCGAACACCGGGGAGCTGTTTTTT
d_call: -
v_call: TRBV4-3
j_call: TRBJ2-2
clone_size: few

cdr3_aa: CSARPGLSGGRATAGELFF
cdr3_nt: TGCAGTGCTAGACCCGGCCTCTCTGGCGGGAGGGCCACGGCCGGGGAGCTGTTTTTT
d_call: TRBD2
v_call: TRBV20-1
j_call: TRBJ2-2
clone_size: -

cdr3_aa: CASSFVRLGYGAFF
cdr3_nt: TGCGCCAGCAGCTTCGTCAGGTTGGGGTACGGAGCTTTCTTT
d_call: -
v_call: TRBV5-1
j_call: TRBJ1-1
clone_size: few

cdr3_aa: CASSLVGNQPQHF
cdr3_nt: TGTGCCAGCAGTTTAGTGGGGAATCAGCCCCAGCATTTT
d_call: -
v_call: TRBV28
j_call: TRBJ1-5
clone_size: many

cdr3_aa: CASSTGGGGKNIQYF
cdr3_nt: TGTGCCAGCAGTACCGGTGGGGGAGGCAAAAACATTCAGTACTTC
d_call: -
v_call: TRBV6-1
j_call: TRBJ2-4
clone_size: few

cdr3_aa: CASSPGATGDYEQYF
cdr3_nt: TGTGCCAGCAGCCCAGGGGCGACGGGGGACTACGAGCAGTACTTC
d_call: -
v_call: TRBV7-9
j_call: TRBJ2-7
clone_size: -

cdr3_aa: CASSLYAAGGDYGYTF
cdr3_nt: TGTGCCAGCAGCCTCTATGCGGCAGGGGGTGACTATGGCTACACCTTC
d_call: TRBD1
v_call: TRBV7-2
j_call: TRBJ1-2
clone_size: few

cdr3_aa: CASSLLGGARGEQYF
cdr3_nt: TGTGCCAGCAGCCTCCTCGGGGGGGCGCGGGGCGAGCAGTACTTC
d_call: TRBD2
v_call: TRBV3-1
j_call: TRBJ2-7
clone_size: many

cdr3_aa: CSARDHPMGFPEQFF
cdr3_nt: TGCAGTGCTAGAGATCACCCGATGGGGTTTCCTGAGCAGTTCTTC
d_call: -
v_call: TRBV20-1
j_call: TRBJ2-1
clone_size: few

cdr3_aa: CSARLATGLGWSYSPLHF
cdr3_nt: TGCAGTGCTAGATTGGCTACAGGGCTCGGCTGGAGTTATTCACCCCTCCACTTT
d_call: -
v_call: TRBV20-1
j_call: TRBJ1-6
clone_size: -

cdr3_aa: CASSGHYEQYF
cdr3_nt: TGTGCCAGCAGTGGCCATTACGAGCAGTACTTC
d_call: -
v_call: TRBV25-1
j_call: TRBJ2-7
clone_size: many

cdr3_aa: CASSQRESPGELFF
cdr3_nt: TGTGCCAGCAGCCAGAGGGAGTCTCCCGGGGAGCTGTTTTTT
d_call: -
v_call: TRBV3-1
j_call: TRBJ2-2
clone_size: -

cdr3_aa: CASSRDTAYEQYF
cdr3_nt: TGTGCCAGCAGCCGGGACACAGCCTACGAGCAGTACTTC
d_call: -
v_call: TRBV12-3/TRBV12-4
j_call: TRBJ2-7
clone_size: many

cdr3_aa: CASSSSSGRRGNEQFF
cdr3_nt: TGTGCCAGCAGTTCGTCTAGCGGGAGAAGGGGCAATGAGCAGTTCTTC
d_call: TRBD2
v_call: TRBV12-3/TRBV12-4
j_call: TRBJ2-1
clone_size: many

cdr3_aa: CASSPGQTNTEAFF
cdr3_nt: TGTGCCAGCAGCCCGGGACAGACTAACACTGAAGCTTTCTTT
d_call: TRBD1
v_call: TRBV7-6
j_call: TRBJ1-1
clone_size: -

cdr3_aa: CASSQADRGNTGELFF
cdr3_nt: TGCGCCAGCAGCCAAGCGGACAGGGGGAACACCGGGGAGCTGTTTTTT
d_call: TRBD1
v_call: TRBV4-1
j_call: TRBJ2-2
clone_size: few

cdr3_aa: CSARALGGEQYF
cdr3_nt: TGCAGTGCTAGAGCCTTGGGGGGCGAGCAGTACTTC
d_call: -
v_call: TRBV20-1
j_call: TRBJ2-7
clone_size: many

cdr3_aa: CASSSSSGGLTDTQYF
cdr3_nt: TGTGCCAGCAGCTCCAGCTCGGGGGGTCTCACAGATACGCAGTATTTT
d_call: TRBD2
v_call: TRBV7-2
j_call: TRBJ2-3
clone_size: many

cdr3_aa: CSAKGHRGRQETQYF
cdr3_nt: TGCAGTGCTAAGGGACACAGGGGTCGCCAAGAGACCCAGTACTTC
d_call: TRBD1
v_call: TRBV20-1
j_call: TRBJ2-5
clone_size: many

cdr3_aa: CASHGVAKNIQYF
cdr3_nt: TGTGCCAGCCATGGGGTCGCCAAAAACATTCAGTACTTC
d_call: -
v_call: TRBV28
j_call: TRBJ2-4
clone_size: few

cdr3_aa: CASSLGGTSGASTRLTQYF
cdr3_nt: TGTGCCAGCAGCTTAGGGGGGACTAGCGGAGCCAGTACAAGGCTGACCCAGTACTTC
d_call: TRBD2
v_call: TRBV11-3
j_call: TRBJ2-5
clone_size: -

cdr3_aa: CSASDRSSYNEQFF
cdr3_nt: TGCAGTGCTTCGGACAGGAGCTCCTACAATGAGCAGTTCTTC
d_call: TRBD1
v_call: TRBV20-1
j_call: TRBJ2-1
clone_size: many

cdr3_aa: CASTTGTGLYSYNEQFF
cdr3_nt: TGTGCCAGCACCACTGGGACAGGCCTTTATTCCTACAATGAGCAGTTCTTC
d_call: TRBD1
v_call: TRBV2
j_call: TRBJ2-1
clone_size: -

cdr3_aa: CASSPRRESVYGYTF
cdr3_nt: TGTGCCAGCAGCCCCCGTCGGGAGTCCGTCTATGGCTACACCTTC
d_call: -
v_call: TRBV7-8
j_call: TRBJ1-2
clone_size: few

cdr3_aa: CASSQVYRQGTGELFF
cdr3_nt: TGCGCCAGCAGCCAAGTTTATAGACAGGGCACCGGGGAGCTGTTTTTT
d_call: TRBD1
v_call: TRBV4-3
j_call: TRBJ2-2
clone_size: -

cdr3_aa: CASSQPLTSDTYNEQFF
cdr3_nt: TGTGCCAGCAGCCAACCCCTAACTAGCGACACCTACAATGAGCAGTTCTTC
d_call: TRBD2
v_call: TRBV4-2
j_call: TRBJ2-1
clone_size: many

cdr3_aa: CASGRTGRETQYF
cdr3_nt: TGCGCCAGCGGGAGGACGGGGAGAGAGACCCAGTACTTC
d_call: -
v_call: TRBV4-1
j_call: TRBJ2-5
clone_size: -

cdr3_aa: CASSHNRGTQYF
cdr3_nt: TGTGCCAGCAGTCACAACAGGGGGACCCAGTACTTC
d_call: TRBD1
v_call: TRBV12-3/TRBV12-4
j_call: TRBJ2-5
clone_size: few

cdr3_aa: CASSLAPSAEQYF
cdr3_nt: TGTGCCAGCAGCTTAGCGCCCTCCGCCGAGCAGTACTTC
d_call: -
v_call: TRBV7-6
j_call: TRBJ2-7
clone_size: -

cdr3_aa: CAISTGLASSYEQYF
cdr3_nt: TGTGCCATCAGCACGGGACTCGCTAGCTCCTACGAGCAGTACTTC
d_call: -
v_call: TRBV10-3
j_call: TRBJ2-7
clone_size: many

cdr3_aa: CASSPVGTGNYGYTF
cdr3_nt: TGCGCCAGCAGCCCGGTGGGGACAGGAAACTATGGCTACACCTTC
d_call: TRBD1
v_call: TRBV5-1
j_call: TRBJ1-2
clone_size: -

cdr3_aa: CASSLDPAKPYTGELFF
cdr3_nt: TGCGCCAGCAGCTTGGATCCAGCCAAACCTTACACCGGGGAGCTGTTTTTT
d_call: -
v_call: TRBV5-1
j_call: TRBJ2-2
clone_size: -

cdr3_aa: CASRYRDLGYGYTF
cdr3_nt: TGTGCCAGCAGGTACAGGGATCTGGGCTATGGCTACACCTTC
d_call: -
v_call: TRBV27
j_call: TRBJ1-2
clone_size: -

cdr3_aa: CASSPDVGAAGANVLTF
cdr3_nt: TGCGCCAGCAGCCCCGACGTGGGGGCGGCTGGGGCCAACGTCCTGACTTTC
d_call: -
v_call: TRBV5-1
j_call: TRBJ2-6
clone_size: few

cdr3_aa: CASSLSGQGWNEKLFF
cdr3_nt: TGTGCCAGCAGCTTGTCGGGACAGGGTTGGAATGAAAAACTGTTTTTT
d_call: TRBD1
v_call: TRBV7-2
j_call: TRBJ1-4
clone_size: few

cdr3_aa: CASSPVLAGVGELFF
cdr3_nt: TGTGCCAGCAGTCCCGTGCTAGCGGGAGTCGGGGAGCTGTTTTTT
d_call: TRBD2
v_call: TRBV28
j_call: TRBJ2-2
clone_size: -

cdr3_aa: CASSQFQGGSGNTIYF
cdr3_nt: TGCGCCAGCAGCCAGTTCCAGGGCGGCTCTGGAAACACCATATATTTT
d_call: -
v_call: TRBV4-3
j_call: TRBJ1-3
clone_size: many

cdr3_aa: CASSSSRQGANYGYTF
cdr3_nt: TGTGCCAGCAGCTCCTCCCGGCAGGGGGCTAACTATGGCTACACCTTC
d_call: TRBD1
v_call: TRBV7-9
j_call: TRBJ1-2
clone_size: -

cdr3_aa: CASSLAWGSDKNIQYF
cdr3_nt: TGTGCCAGCAGCTTAGCTTGGGGATCCGATAAAAACATTCAGTACTTC
d_call: -
v_call: TRBV7-2
j_call: TRBJ2-4
clone_size: many

cdr3_aa: CASSQGTSGSTDTQYF
cdr3_nt: TGCGCCAGCAGCCAAGGAACTAGCGGGAGTACAGATACGCAGTATTTT
d_call: TRBD2
v_call: TRBV4-3
j_call: TRBJ2-3
clone_size: many

cdr3_aa: CASSPPEREIDEQFF
cdr3_nt: TGTGCCAGCTCACCACCTGAGCGGGAGATCGATGAGCAGTTCTTC
d_call: TRBD2
v_call: TRBV18
j_call: TRBJ2-1
clone_size: -

cdr3_aa: CASSRTPGTGEFF
cdr3_nt: TGTGCCAGCAGTCGGACCCCCGGGACCGGGGAGTTCTTC
d_call: -
v_call: TRBV6-5
j_call: TRBJ2-1
clone_size: -

cdr3_aa: CASSSSGTSGRETQYF
cdr3_nt: TGTGCCAGCAGCTCCAGCGGGACTAGCGGGAGAGAGACCCAGTACTTC
d_call: TRBD2
v_call: TRBV7-3
j_call: TRBJ2-5
clone_size: -

cdr3_aa: CASSPSRSTGELFF
cdr3_nt: TGCGCCAGCAGCCCCTCGAGGAGCACCGGGGAGCTGTTTTTT
d_call: -
v_call: TRBV5-1
j_call: TRBJ2-2
clone_size: few

cdr3_aa: CASSVVDNYEQYF
cdr3_nt: TGTGCCAGCAGCGTAGTGGACAACTACGAGCAGTACTTC
d_call: -
v_call: TRBV9
j_call: TRBJ2-7
clone_size: few

cdr3_aa: CASSQDQLAGRLGEQFF
cdr3_nt: TGCGCCAGCAGCCAAGATCAACTAGCGGGACGGCTTGGTGAGCAGTTCTTC
d_call: TRBD2
v_call: TRBV4-3
j_call: TRBJ2-1
clone_size: -

cdr3_aa: CASTQLALAGVGTDTQYF
cdr3_nt: TGTGCCAGCACTCAGTTAGCTCTAGCGGGAGTGGGGACAGATACGCAGTATTTT
d_call: TRBD2
v_call: TRBV28
j_call: TRBJ2-3
clone_size: -

cdr3_aa: CASSLAYRDYNEQFF
cdr3_nt: TGCGCCAGCAGCTTGGCGTACCGGGATTACAATGAGCAGTTCTTC
d_call: -
v_call: TRBV5-1
j_call: TRBJ2-1
clone_size: -